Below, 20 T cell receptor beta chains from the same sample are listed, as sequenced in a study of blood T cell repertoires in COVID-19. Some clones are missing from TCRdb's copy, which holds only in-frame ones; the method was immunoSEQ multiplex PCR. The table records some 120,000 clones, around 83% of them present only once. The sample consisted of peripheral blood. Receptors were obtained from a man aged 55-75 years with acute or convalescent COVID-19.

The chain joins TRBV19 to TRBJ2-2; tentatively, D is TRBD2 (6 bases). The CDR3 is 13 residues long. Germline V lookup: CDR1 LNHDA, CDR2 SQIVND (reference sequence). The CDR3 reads CAVAGTNTGELFF. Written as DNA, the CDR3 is TGTGCGGTGGCGGGGACTAACACCGGGGAGCTGTTTTTT.

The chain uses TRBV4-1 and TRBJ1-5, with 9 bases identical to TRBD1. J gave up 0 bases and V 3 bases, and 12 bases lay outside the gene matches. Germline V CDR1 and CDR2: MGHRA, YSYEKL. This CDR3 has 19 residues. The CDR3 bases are TGCGCCAGCAGCCAGGGACAGGGAGGTTTTTTCGGTAGCAATCAGCCCCAGCATTTT. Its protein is CASSQGQGGFFGSNQPQHF.

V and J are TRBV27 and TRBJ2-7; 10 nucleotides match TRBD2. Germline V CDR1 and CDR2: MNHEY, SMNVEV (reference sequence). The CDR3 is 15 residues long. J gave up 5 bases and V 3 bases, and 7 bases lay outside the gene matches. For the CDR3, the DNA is TGTGCCAGCAGTTTTTTTCTAGCGGGAGTCCACGAGCAGTACTTC. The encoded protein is CASSFFLAGVHEQYF.

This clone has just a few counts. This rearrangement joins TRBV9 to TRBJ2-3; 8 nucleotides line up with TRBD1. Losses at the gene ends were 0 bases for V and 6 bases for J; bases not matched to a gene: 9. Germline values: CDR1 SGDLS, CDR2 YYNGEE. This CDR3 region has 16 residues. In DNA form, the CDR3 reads TGTGCCAGCAGCGTAGCCGCGCAGGGGGCGAGGGATACGCAGTATTTT. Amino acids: CASSVAAQGARDTQYF.

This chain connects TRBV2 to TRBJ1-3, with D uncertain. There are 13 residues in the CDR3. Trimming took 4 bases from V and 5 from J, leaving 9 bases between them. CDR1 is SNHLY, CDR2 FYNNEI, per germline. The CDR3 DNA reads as TGTGCCAGCAGTGCGCTCCTAAGAAACACCATATATTTT. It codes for CASSALLRNTIYF.

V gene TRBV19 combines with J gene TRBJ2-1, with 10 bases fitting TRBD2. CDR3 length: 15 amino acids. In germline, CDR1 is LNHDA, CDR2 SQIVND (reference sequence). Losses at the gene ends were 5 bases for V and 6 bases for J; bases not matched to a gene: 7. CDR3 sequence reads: CASSDSGRAPNEQFF. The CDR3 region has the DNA TGTGCCAGTAGTGACAGCGGGAGGGCTCCCAATGAGCAGTTCTTC.

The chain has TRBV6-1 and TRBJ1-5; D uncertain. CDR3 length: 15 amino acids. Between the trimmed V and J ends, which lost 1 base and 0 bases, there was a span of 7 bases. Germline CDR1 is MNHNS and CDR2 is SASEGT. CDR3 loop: CASSEGVYSNQPQHF. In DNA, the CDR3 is TGTGCCAGCAGTGAAGGAGTTTATAGCAATCAGCCCCAGCATTTT.

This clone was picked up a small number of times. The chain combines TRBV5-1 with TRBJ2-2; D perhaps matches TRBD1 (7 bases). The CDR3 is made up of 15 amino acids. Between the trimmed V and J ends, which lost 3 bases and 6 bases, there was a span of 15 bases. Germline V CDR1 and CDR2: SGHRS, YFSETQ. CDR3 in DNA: TGCGCCAGCAGCTCAGGAGGGGGCTTTGCCGGGGAGCTGTTTTTT. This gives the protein CASSSGGGFAGELFF. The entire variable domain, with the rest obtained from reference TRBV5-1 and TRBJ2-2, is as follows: KAGVTQTPRYLIKTRGQQVTLSCSPISGHRSVSWYQQTPGQGLQFLFEYFSETQRNKGNFPGRFSGRQFSNSRSEMNVSTLELGDSALYLCASSSGGGFAGELFFGEGSRLTVL.

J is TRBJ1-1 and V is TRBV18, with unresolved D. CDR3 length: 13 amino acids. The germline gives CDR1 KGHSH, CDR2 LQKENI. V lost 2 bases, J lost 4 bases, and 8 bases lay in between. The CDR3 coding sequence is TGTGCCAGCTCACCATGGGCAGGCACTGAAGCTTTCTTT. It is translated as CASSPWAGTEAFF.

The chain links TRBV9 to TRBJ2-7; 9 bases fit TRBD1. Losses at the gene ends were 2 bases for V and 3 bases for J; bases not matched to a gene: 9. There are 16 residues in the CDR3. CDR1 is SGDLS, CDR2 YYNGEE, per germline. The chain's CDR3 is CASSVMSRDRDYEQYF. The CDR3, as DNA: TGTGCCAGCAGCGTCATGTCCCGGGACAGGGACTACGAGCAGTACTTC.

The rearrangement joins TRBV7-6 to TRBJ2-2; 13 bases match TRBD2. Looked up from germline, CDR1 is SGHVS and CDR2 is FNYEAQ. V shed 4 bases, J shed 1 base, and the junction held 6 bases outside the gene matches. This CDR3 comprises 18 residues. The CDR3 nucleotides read TGTGCCAGCAGCTCGCGCAGACTAGCGGGAGGGAACACCGGGGAGCTGTTTTTT. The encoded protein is CASSSRRLAGGNTGELFF.

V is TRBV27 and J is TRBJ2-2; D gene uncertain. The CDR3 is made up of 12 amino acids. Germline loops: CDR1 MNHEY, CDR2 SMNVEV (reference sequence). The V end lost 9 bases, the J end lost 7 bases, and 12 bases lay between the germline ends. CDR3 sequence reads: CASSPAVGELFF. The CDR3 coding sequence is TGTGCCAGTTCCCCGGCGGTCGGGGAGCTGTTTTTT.

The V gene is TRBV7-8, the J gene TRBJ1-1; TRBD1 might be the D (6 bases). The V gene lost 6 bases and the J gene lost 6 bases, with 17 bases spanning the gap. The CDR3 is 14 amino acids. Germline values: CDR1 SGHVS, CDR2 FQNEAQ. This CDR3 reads CASRGVRGRAEAFF. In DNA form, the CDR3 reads TGTGCCAGCAGGGGAGTCAGGGGTAGGGCTGAAGCTTTCTTT.

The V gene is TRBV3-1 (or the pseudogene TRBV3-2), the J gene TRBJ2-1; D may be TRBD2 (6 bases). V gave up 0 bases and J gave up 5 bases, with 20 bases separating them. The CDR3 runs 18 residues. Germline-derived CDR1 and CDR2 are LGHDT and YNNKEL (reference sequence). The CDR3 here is CASSQDNLPGRTHNEQFF. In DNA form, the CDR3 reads TGTGCCAGCAGCCAAGATAATCTCCCCGGGAGAACCCACAATGAGCAGTTCTTC.

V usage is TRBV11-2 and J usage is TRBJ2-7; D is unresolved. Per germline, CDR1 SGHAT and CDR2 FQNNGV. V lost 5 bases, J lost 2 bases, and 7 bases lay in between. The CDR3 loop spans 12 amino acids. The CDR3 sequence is CASSPGPYEQYF. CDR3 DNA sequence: TGTGCCAGCAGCCCAGGCCCCTACGAGCAGTACTTC.

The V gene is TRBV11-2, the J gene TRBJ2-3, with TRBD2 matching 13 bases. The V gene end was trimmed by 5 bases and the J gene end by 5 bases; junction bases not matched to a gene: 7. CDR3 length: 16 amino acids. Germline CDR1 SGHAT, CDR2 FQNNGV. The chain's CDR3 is CASSPGLAGAGDTQYF. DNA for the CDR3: TGTGCCAGCAGCCCTGGACTAGCGGGAGCTGGAGATACGCAGTATTTT.

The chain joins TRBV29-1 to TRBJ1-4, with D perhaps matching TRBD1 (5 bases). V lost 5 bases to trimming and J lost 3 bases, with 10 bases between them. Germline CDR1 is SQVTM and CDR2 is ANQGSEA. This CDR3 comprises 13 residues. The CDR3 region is CSVRRGSNEKLFF. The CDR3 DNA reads TGCAGCGTTCGTAGGGGATCTAATGAAAAACTGTTTTTT.

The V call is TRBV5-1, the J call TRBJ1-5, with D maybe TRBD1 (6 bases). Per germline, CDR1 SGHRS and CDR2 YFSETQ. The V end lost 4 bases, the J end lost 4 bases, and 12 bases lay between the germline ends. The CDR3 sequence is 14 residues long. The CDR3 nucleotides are TGCGCCAGCAGCCCAAAAGGGGGAAATCAGCCCCAGCATTTT. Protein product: CASSPKGGNQPQHF.

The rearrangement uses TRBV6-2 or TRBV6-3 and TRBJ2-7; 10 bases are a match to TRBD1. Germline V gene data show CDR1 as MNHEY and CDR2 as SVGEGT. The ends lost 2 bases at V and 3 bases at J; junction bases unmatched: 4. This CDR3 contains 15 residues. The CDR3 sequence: CASSYRGQGVYEQYF. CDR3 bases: TGTGCCAGCAGTTACCGTGGACAGGGGGTCTACGAGCAGTACTTC.

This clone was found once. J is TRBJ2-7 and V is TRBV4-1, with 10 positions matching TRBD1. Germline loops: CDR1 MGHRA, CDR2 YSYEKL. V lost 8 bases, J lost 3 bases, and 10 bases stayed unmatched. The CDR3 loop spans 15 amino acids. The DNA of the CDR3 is TGCGCCAGCCAACCGGGACAGGGGCCACTCTACGAGCAGTACTTC. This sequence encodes CASQPGQGPLYEQYF.